Presented here are 15 T cell receptor beta chains from one specimen sequenced in a study of long-term antiretroviral therapy in people with HIV. The assay used was immunoSEQ (version v3.0), run at survey level. The repertoire was sequenced with immunoSEQ multiplex PCR; TCRdb's copy has only in-frame clones and lacks some. The data contain 20,000 to 25,000 clones, around three quarters of them singletons. Sequencing was performed on unsorted PBMCs, taken 4.1 years after starting antiretroviral therapy. The receptor set was obtained from a woman in her forties with HIV.

The rearrangement uses TRBV10-3 and TRBJ1-1; TRBD1 is a possible D gene (5 bases). The CDR3 sequence is 16 residues long. The germline gives CDR1 ENHRY, CDR2 SYGVKD. Trimming left V 6 bases short and J 1 base short, with 18 bases between. In DNA, the CDR3 is TGTGCCATCAGATCCAAACAGGAGTTTTCGAACACTGAAGCTTTCTTT. Its translation: CAIRSKQEFSNTEAFF.

The gene calls are TRBV5-4 and TRBJ2-3; perhaps D is TRBD1 or TRBD2 (5 bases each). The germline V gene has CDR1 SGHNT and CDR2 YYREEE (reference sequence). Deletions cut 6 bases from V and 1 base from J, with 12 bases between. CDR3 length: 14 residues. DNA for the CDR3: TGTGCCAGCATTGATTTGGGGGGCACAGATACGCAGTATTTT. Protein sequence: CASIDLGGTDTQYF. Together with reference TRBV5-4 and TRBJ2-3, the CDR3 gives the full variable domain: ETGVTQSPTHLIKTRGQQVTLRCSSQSGHNTVSWYQQALGQGPQFIFQYYREEENGRGNFPPRFSGLQFPNYSSELNVNALELDDSALYLCASIDLGGTDTQYFGPGTRLTVL.

The V call is TRBV9, the J call TRBJ2-2; TRBD2 aligns across 7 bases. CDR1 is SGDLS, CDR2 YYNGEE, per germline. V lost 0 bases and J lost 6; bases outside the gene matches: 14. This CDR3 contains 18 residues. The chain's CDR3 is CASSVGVGGGKFAGELFF. CDR3 coding DNA: TGTGCCAGCAGCGTAGGAGTGGGGGGAGGGAAGTTCGCCGGGGAGCTGTTTTTT.

The rearrangement joins TRBV6-5 to TRBJ1-1; possibly TRBD1 for D (5 bases). Germline V lookup: CDR1 MNHEY, CDR2 SVGAGI. V lost 6 bases and J lost 10, with 18 bases in between. The CDR3 runs 13 residues. The CDR3 region is CASSKGMVARAFF. The CDR3 DNA reads as TGTGCCAGCAGCAAGGGGATGGTAGCGCGAGCTTTCTTT.

The rearrangement links TRBV15 to TRBJ1-5; no reliable D call. This CDR3 has 17 residues. Germline V CDR1 and CDR2: LNHNV, YYDKDF (reference sequence). V was clipped by 3 bases and J by 1 base, with 16 bases between them. CDR3 nucleotide sequence: TGTGCCACCAGCAGTTCTTTAGCGGGTGGAAGCAATCAGCCCCAGCATTTT. It specifies CATSSSLAGGSNQPQHF.

Concerning this clone: The junction differs from germline at one of its ends, possibly a read error. This chain connects TRBV5-5 to TRBJ1-1; D unclear. The CDR3 contains 15 residues. Per the germline V gene, CDR1 is SGHKS and CDR2 is YYEKEE (reference sequence). The CDR3 protein is CARSLVAGLNTEAFF. CDR3 DNA sequence: TGTGCCAGAAGCTTGGTAGCGGGCCTGAACACTGAAGCTTTCTTT.

V and J are TRBV5-1 and TRBJ2-6; D remains ambiguous. Trimming took 4 bases from V and 2 from J, leaving 7 bases between them. Germline assignment: CDR1 SGHRS and CDR2 YFSETQ. The CDR3 runs to 14 residues. CDR3 sequence: CASSPGPGANVLTF. CDR3 nucleotides: TGCGCCAGCAGCCCGGGCCCTGGGGCCAACGTCCTGACTTTC.

This chain uses TRBV19 with TRBJ1-5, with no clear D. CDR3 size: 17 residues. Per germline, CDR1 LNHDA and CDR2 SQIVND (reference sequence). The V gene lost 0 bases and the J gene lost 7 bases, with 19 bases spanning the gap. CDR3 nucleotides: TGTGCCAGTAGTATAGATGAACCCTCGGCAGGCCCCCAGCCCCAGCATTTT. Amino acid sequence: CASSIDEPSAGPQPQHF.

The genes are TRBV14 and TRBJ2-7; TRBD1 aligns across 7 bases. Germline assignment: CDR1 SGHDN and CDR2 FVKESK. The J segment lost 10 bases and the V segment lost 1 base, leaving 7 bases of the junction unmatched. CDR3 size: 13 residues. The CDR3: CASSQGIRQGQYF. The CDR3, as DNA: TGTGCCAGCAGCCAAGGGATAAGACAGGGACAGTACTTC.

This chain connects TRBV19 to TRBJ1-1, with D unclear. CDR3 length: 14 amino acids. V was trimmed by 0 bases and J by 5 bases, leaving 10 bases between them. The V gene's germline CDR1 is LNHDA and CDR2 SQIVND (reference sequence). CDR3 nucleotides: TGTGCCAGTAGTATAGATACGGGTTATACTGAAGCTTTCTTT. Its protein product is CASSIDTGYTEAFF.

The V gene is TRBV5-4, the J gene TRBJ2-5; possibly TRBD2 for D (5 bases). Germline CDR1 SGHNT, CDR2 YYREEE (reference sequence). CDR3 length: 13 residues. Trimming left V 1 base short and J 3 bases short, with 7 bases between. CDR3 region: CASSLKGEETQYF. The CDR3 DNA follows: TGTGCCAGCAGCTTGAAGGGAGAAGAGACCCAGTACTTC.

By frequency in the sample, this clone is hyperexpanded (1% or more). This rearrangement joins TRBV7-9 to TRBJ2-3, with 7 bases matching TRBD1. The length of the CDR3 is 15 residues. J lost 1 base, V lost 5 bases, and 6 bases had no gene match. Germline CDR1 and CDR2: SEHNR and FQNEAQ (reference sequence). CDR3 DNA sequence: TGTGCCAGCAGCCTGACAGGGATGGGCACAGATACGCAGTATTTT. It yields the protein CASSLTGMGTDTQYF.

The chain combines TRBV6-6 with TRBJ2-7; 10 bases are a match to TRBD2. The CDR3 extends over 14 amino acids. With 6 bases clipped from V and 5 bases from J, the junction kept 7 bases outside the gene matches. Germline loops: CDR1 MNHNY, CDR2 SVGAGI (reference sequence). This chain's CDR3 is CASRASGRAHEQYF. The CDR3 nucleotides are TGTGCCAGCAGAGCGAGCGGGAGGGCCCACGAGCAGTACTTC.

The chain recombines TRBV5-4 with TRBJ1-3; 9 nucleotides line up with TRBD1. Germline-derived CDR1 and CDR2 are SGHNT and YYREEE (reference sequence). The CDR3 sequence is 17 residues long. V was clipped by 3 bases and J by 0 bases; unmatched bases: 7. The CDR3 region is CASSSPGQGYSGNTIYF. As DNA, the CDR3 is TGTGCCAGCAGCTCCCCGGGACAGGGTTACTCTGGAAACACCATATATTTT. Complete variable domain (other parts from reference TRBV5-4 and TRBJ1-3): ETGVTQSPTHLIKTRGQQVTLRCSSQSGHNTVSWYQQALGQGPQFIFQYYREEENGRGNFPPRFSGLQFPNYSSELNVNALELDDSALYLCASSSPGQGYSGNTIYFGEGSWLTVV.

The V call is TRBV7-9, the J call TRBJ2-3; 8 bases line up with TRBD2. V was clipped by 3 bases and J by 0 bases; unmatched bases: 5. Germline V gene lookup returns CDR1 SEHNR and CDR2 FQNEAQ (reference sequence). This CDR3 comprises 16 residues. The CDR3 loop is CASSFLAGFSTDTQYF. The CDR3 region has the DNA TGTGCCAGCAGCTTTCTAGCGGGCTTTAGCACAGATACGCAGTATTTT.